The 20 T cell receptor beta chains listed next were all sequenced from one sample in a study of glioma-infiltrating T cells after dendritic cell vaccination. The assay was immunoSEQ multiplex PCR, and TCRdb's table has in-frame clones only and misses some. The data contain around 67,000 clones, approximately 80% of them singletons. This material consisted of blood, taken before dendritic cell vaccination. Source of these receptors: a human donor with glioblastoma.

This clone was seen only once. The chain carries TRBV15 and TRBJ1-4; D perhaps matches TRBD1 (5 bases). Trimming pared 4 bases from V and 5 bases from J, leaving 14 bases between. Germline CDR1 is LNHNV and CDR2 is YYDKDF (reference sequence). CDR3 size: 15 residues. CDR3 protein: CATSKIGAINEKLFF. The CDR3 coding sequence is TGTGCCACCAGCAAGATTGGGGCAATCAATGAAAAACTGTTTTTT.

The V gene is TRBV10-3, the J gene TRBJ1-2, with 9 bases lining up with TRBD1. The V gene's germline CDR1 is ENHRY and CDR2 SYGVKD. Trimming at V came to 3 bases and at J to 7 bases, leaving 3 bases not matched to a gene. The CDR3 extends over 13 amino acids. The chain's CDR3 is CAISEQGAGGYTF. The CDR3, as DNA: TGTGCCATCAGTGAACAGGGGGCGGGTGGCTACACCTTC.

This clone was counted once. The rearrangement uses TRBV7-6 and TRBJ2-7, with D maybe TRBD2 (5 bases). CDR1 is SGHVS, CDR2 FNYEAQ, per germline. Between the trimmed V and J ends, which lost 5 bases and 2 bases, there was a span of 13 bases. This CDR3 contains 14 residues. DNA for the CDR3: TGTGCCAGCAGCGTGTACGCGGGTCCCTACGAGCAGTACTTC. Residues: CASSVYAGPYEQYF.

CDR3 nucleotides: TGTGCCAGCAGCTTAGATCCCGACAGCTCTGGGGCCAACGTCCTGACTTTC. Protein: CASSLDPDSSGANVLTF. The chain carries TRBV11-2 and TRBJ2-6; D is perhaps TRBD1 (5 bases). This CDR3 has 17 residues. V was cut by 0 bases and J by 0 bases, with 9 bases left in between. CDR1 and CDR2 from the germline V gene are SGHAT and FQNNGV.

The chain joins TRBV18 to TRBJ2-3; the match to TRBD2 covers 8 bases. Unmatched junction bases numbered 5, after V lost 8 bases and J lost 1 base. Germline-derived CDR1 and CDR2 are KGHSH and LQKENI. The CDR3 covers 14 residues. The CDR3 DNA reads as TGTGCCAGCCTTCGGGAGGGTCGCACAGATACGCAGTATTTT. This translates into CASLREGRTDTQYF.

This clone has more than one count but fewer than ten. The V call is TRBV18, the J call TRBJ1-4; 8 bases map to TRBD1. The ends lost 2 bases at V and 5 bases at J; junction bases unmatched: 13. The CDR3 has 18 amino acids. Germline loops: CDR1 KGHSH, CDR2 LQKENI. The CDR3 DNA reads TGTGCCAGCTCACCATGGCAGGGGGCGAGGGAAGTAAATGAAAAACTGTTTTTT. The encoded protein is CASSPWQGAREVNEKLFF.

This clone occurred a few times. At one end, the junction sequence differs from germline, possibly due to a read error. The genes are TRBV6-5 and TRBJ2-7; 7 nucleotides align to TRBD1. Germline V gives CDR1 MNHEY, CDR2 SVGAGI. CDR3 size: 14 residues. CDR3 DNA: TGTGCCAGCAGCTACTCGACAGGGAACTACGAGCAGTACTTC. Translated: CASSYSTGNYEQYF.

The chain combines TRBV28 with TRBJ1-5; a weak D match, TRBD1 (6 bases). Germline values: CDR1 MDHEN, CDR2 SYDVKM. The ends were cut back, 5 bases at V and 6 bases at J, with 20 bases in the middle. There are 16 residues in the CDR3. The DNA of the CDR3 is TGTGCCAGCAGTCAAGGGGTACAAGTAGGGGGTCAGCCCCAGCATTTT. Amino acids: CASSQGVQVGGQPQHF.

J is TRBJ2-1 and V is TRBV5-1, with 7 bases identical to TRBD2. Trimming at V came to 1 base and at J to 6 bases, leaving 4 bases not matched to a gene. Germline assignment: CDR1 SGHRS and CDR2 YFSETQ. The CDR3 has 14 residues. As DNA, the CDR3 is TGCGCCAGCAGCTTGCTTGGGGGGGGCAATGAGCAGTTCTTC. Its translation is CASSLLGGGNEQFF.

The rearrangement uses TRBV7-2 and TRBJ1-1; D is ambiguous. Germline V gene data show CDR1 as SGHTA and CDR2 as FQGNSA. The CDR3 has 12 residues. Trimming took off 5 bases at V and 4 bases at J, with 8 bases between the two ends. Here the CDR3 reads CASSPGITEAFF. CDR3 DNA sequence: TGTGCCAGCAGCCCCGGGATCACTGAAGCTTTCTTT.

The rearrangement uses TRBV4-1 and TRBJ2-3; 8 bases map to TRBD2. Germline loops: CDR1 MGHRA, CDR2 YSYEKL. The V gene end was trimmed by 4 bases and the J gene end by 4 bases; junction bases not matched to a gene: 25. There are 21 residues in the CDR3. The chain's CDR3 is CASSPYGLESLRGGWSDTQYF. Here the CDR3 DNA reads TGCGCCAGCAGCCCATACGGCCTTGAGAGCCTTCGGGGGGGCTGGTCAGATACGCAGTATTTT.

This clone has only one observation. V usage is TRBV5-1 and J usage is TRBJ1-1; D unresolved. The CDR3 spans 14 residues. Trimming pared 0 bases from V and 5 bases from J, leaving 11 bases between. Germline assignment: CDR1 SGHRS and CDR2 YFSETQ. CDR3 protein: CASSLGQDWTEAFF. In nucleotides, the CDR3 is TGCGCCAGCAGCTTGGGGCAGGATTGGACTGAAGCTTTCTTT.

The chain recombines TRBV7-3 with TRBJ1-6; a possible D gene is TRBD1 (6 bases). Germline V lookup: CDR1 SGHTA, CDR2 FQGTGA. The CDR3 sequence is 15 residues long. The V gene lost 1 base and the J gene lost 7 bases, with 11 bases spanning the gap. CDR3 DNA: TGTGCCAGCAGCTTAATGGCCAGGGGAAATTCACCCCTCCACTTT. Translating it yields CASSLMARGNSPLHF.

The V call is TRBV7-9, the J call TRBJ1-1; 7 bases match TRBD1. CDR3 length: 17 amino acids. Germline V lookup: CDR1 SEHNR, CDR2 FQNEAQ (reference sequence). V trimming: 4 bases; J trimming: 6 bases; junction bases outside the gene matches: 17. The CDR3 region has the DNA TGTGCCAGCAGCTCCAGCGTTGGACAGGTATTCCATCCTGAAGCTTTCTTT. This encodes CASSSSVGQVFHPEAFF.

V is TRBV2 and J is TRBJ2-1; TRBD1 agrees at 8 bases. Germline values: CDR1 SNHLY, CDR2 FYNNEI. With V trimmed by 4 bases and J by 2 bases, 4 bases remained unmatched. The CDR3 contains 15 residues. The CDR3 reads CASSAGTGAYNEQFF. The CDR3 bases are TGTGCCAGCAGTGCCGGGACAGGAGCCTACAATGAGCAGTTCTTC.

The chain joins TRBV4-3 to TRBJ1-6; 9 nucleotides match TRBD1. After removal of 1 base from V and 10 bases from J, the junction contained 11 bases not matched to a gene. The CDR3 totals 17 residues. CDR1 is LGHNA and CDR2 is YSLEER in the germline V gene. The CDR3 loop is CASSQAPDGTGISPLHF. The CDR3, as DNA: TGCGCCAGCAGCCAAGCCCCGGACGGGACAGGGATCTCACCCCTCCACTTT.

The chain links TRBV7-8 to TRBJ2-5, with 8 bases aligning to TRBD2. The CDR3 spans 16 residues. With 5 bases clipped from V and 4 bases from J, the junction kept 12 bases outside the gene matches. Germline CDR1 is SGHVS and CDR2 is FQNEAQ. The CDR3 is CASSPRDGGEGETQYF. The CDR3 coding sequence is TGTGCCAGCAGCCCGCGAGACGGGGGGGAGGGAGAGACCCAGTACTTC.

The chain couples TRBV5-4 to TRBJ2-5, with TRBD1 matching 11 bases. Germline CDR1 reads SGHNT; CDR2 reads YYREEE (reference sequence). CDR3 size: 14 residues. With V trimmed by 3 bases and J by 6 bases, 4 bases remained unmatched. The CDR3 is CASSSRDRGKTQYF. CDR3 DNA sequence: TGTGCCAGCAGCTCTAGGGACAGGGGGAAGACCCAGTACTTC.

The rearrangement joins TRBV6-5 to TRBJ1-4; 9 bases fit TRBD1. The germline V gene has CDR1 MNHEY and CDR2 SVGAGI. The CDR3 is 15 amino acids. V was clipped by 4 bases and J by 5 bases; unmatched bases: 5. The CDR3: CASSFSGTGNEKLFF. CDR3 nucleotide sequence: TGTGCCAGCAGTTTCTCCGGGACAGGGAATGAAAAACTGTTTTTT.

This chain connects TRBV7-2 to TRBJ2-1, with TRBD2 matching 7 bases. The ends lost 5 bases at V and 5 bases at J; junction bases unmatched: 6. This CDR3 is 14 amino acids long. Germline CDR1 SGHTA, CDR2 FQGNSA. CDR3 nucleotides: TGTGCCAGCAGCACCGGGACTACAGACAATGAGCAGTTCTTC. Residues: CASSTGTTDNEQFF.